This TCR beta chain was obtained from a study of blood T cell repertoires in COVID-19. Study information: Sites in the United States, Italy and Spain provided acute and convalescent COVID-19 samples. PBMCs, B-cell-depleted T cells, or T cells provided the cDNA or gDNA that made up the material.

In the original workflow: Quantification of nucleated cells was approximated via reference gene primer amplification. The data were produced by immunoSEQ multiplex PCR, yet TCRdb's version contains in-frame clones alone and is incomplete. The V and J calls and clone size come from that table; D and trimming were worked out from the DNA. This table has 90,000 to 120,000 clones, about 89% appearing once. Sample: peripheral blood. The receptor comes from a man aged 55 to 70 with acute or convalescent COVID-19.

CDR3 region: CASSQRPTGWTGELFF. The CDR3 DNA sequence: TGCGCCAGCAGTCAACGACCGACAGGGTGGACCGGGGAGCTGTTTTTT. The chain employs TRBV23-1 and TRBJ2-2, with 7 nucleotides matching TRBD1. TRBV23-1 falls under the ORF class, with uncertain function. V lost 2 bases, J lost 5 bases, and 8 bases stayed unmatched. The CDR3 length is 16 residues.